This TCR beta chain came from a study of T cells in tuberculosis (dated by TCRdb to 2017 to 2018). In terms of the full investigation: The study combined CD1B tetramers and high-throughput TCR immunosequencing to characterize T cells specific for the mycobacterial lipid antigen glucose monomycolate (GMM). A South African clinical cohort compared IGRA-negative adolescents, IGRA-positive adolescents with latent tuberculosis and adults with active tuberculosis, over eight per group. PBMC from active tuberculosis patients were archived either before standard anti-tuberculosis treatment began or within 7 days of its start.

This sample's time point label indicates: new active TB diagnosis, blood taken before or within 7 days of starting treatment. Patients with active tuberculosis were defined as newly diagnosed, HIV-seronegative South African adults aged 18 years or older. Confirmation of active tuberculosis was obtained by positive sputum smear microscopy and/or positive M. tuberculosis culture. Immunosequencing of unsorted cryopreserved PBMC covered, on average, around 91,000 T cells per clinical donor. This clone was detected only once. Its antigen is unknown. The record has no base qualities; no much larger clone is one base away. As encoded in the germline V gene, CDR1 is MNHNS while CDR2 is SASEGT. The junction shows trimming of 4 bases on V and 2 bases on J, and the gene matches do not reach 6 bases of it. From the cysteine up to the phenylalanine, the CDR3 has a length of 15 residues. Only the CDR3 region is kept as DNA, spanning 45 bases read in frame from base 1.

What the study reported, not specific to this receptor: Active tuberculosis TCR-alpha repertoires showed smaller mean NN-distances to GMM-specific TCRs than IGRA-negative controls, suggesting clonal expansion of these TCRs. With the diverse GMM-specific repertoire as input, a classifier achieved around 90% accuracy (AUROC around 0.9), whereas GEM motif frequencies as input gave 70% accuracy. Clinical samples were selected based on which cryopreserved specimens were available, and the active tuberculosis cases were adults whereas the controls were adolescents. Smaller NN-distances were partly driven by shorter CDR3-alpha lengths in active tuberculosis patients, and statistical significance was not reached for the TCR-beta difference.

The immunoSEQ multiplex PCR assay was used to generate TCR libraries, with TCR-beta and/or TCR-alpha/delta assays applied to each sample. The amplified TCR libraries were sequenced on the Illumina high-throughput platform. The paper's processing steps were these. Clustering and dimensionality reduction relied on pairwise TCRdist distances among GMM-specific receptors from T cells that were either sorted ex vivo or expanded in vitro. Each clinical repertoire received a mean NN-distance score, defined as the average TCRdist to the nearest 10% of tetramer-positive reference sequences. To compute GEM TCR motif frequency, the fraction of unique TCRs matching known GEM sequences by V/J usage and CDR3 length was calculated. Linear discriminant analysis with leave-one-out cross-validation, implemented in scikit-learn, was used to classify active tuberculosis. Here the immuneACCESS table is served through TCRdb, limited to in-frame sequences with V and J called. Missing clones are a known gap in these copies; in checked studies unresolved V genes cover under half, and the rest lacks a known reason. That table is the source of V, J and clone size, and D and trimming were worked out from the DNA. Within this sample are tens of thousands of clones, with 90% to 95% of them counted one time only. The ten largest make up 1.1% to 1.5% of the sample.

Material: PBMCs, obtained at tuberculosis diagnosis. The receptor was isolated from an adult with tuberculosis. The rearrangement combines TRBV6-1 with TRBJ2-7, with 9 bases matching TRBD2. In nucleotides, the sequence is TGTGCCAGCAGTGCTATAGCGGGAGCAACCTACGAGCAGTACTTC. Its coded protein is CASSAIAGATYEQYF.